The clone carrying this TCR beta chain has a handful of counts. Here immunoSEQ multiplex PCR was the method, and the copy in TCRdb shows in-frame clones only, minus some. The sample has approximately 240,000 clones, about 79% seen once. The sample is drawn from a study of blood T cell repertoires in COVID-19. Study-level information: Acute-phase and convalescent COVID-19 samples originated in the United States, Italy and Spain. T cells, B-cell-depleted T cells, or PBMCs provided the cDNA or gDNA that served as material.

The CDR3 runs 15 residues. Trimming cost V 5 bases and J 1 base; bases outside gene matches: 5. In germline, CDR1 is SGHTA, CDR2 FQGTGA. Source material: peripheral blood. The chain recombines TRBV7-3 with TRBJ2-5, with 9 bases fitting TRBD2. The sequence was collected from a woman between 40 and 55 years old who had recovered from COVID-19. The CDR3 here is CASSEQGLAQETQYF. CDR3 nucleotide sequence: TGTGCCAGCAGCGAACAGGGACTAGCCCAAGAGACCCAGTACTTC. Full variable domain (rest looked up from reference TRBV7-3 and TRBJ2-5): GAGVSQTPSNKVTEKGKYVELRCDPISGHTALYWYRQSLGQGPEFLIYFQGTGAADDSGLPNDRFFAVRPEGSVSTLKIQRTERGDSAVYLCASSEQGLAQETQYFGPGTRLLVL.